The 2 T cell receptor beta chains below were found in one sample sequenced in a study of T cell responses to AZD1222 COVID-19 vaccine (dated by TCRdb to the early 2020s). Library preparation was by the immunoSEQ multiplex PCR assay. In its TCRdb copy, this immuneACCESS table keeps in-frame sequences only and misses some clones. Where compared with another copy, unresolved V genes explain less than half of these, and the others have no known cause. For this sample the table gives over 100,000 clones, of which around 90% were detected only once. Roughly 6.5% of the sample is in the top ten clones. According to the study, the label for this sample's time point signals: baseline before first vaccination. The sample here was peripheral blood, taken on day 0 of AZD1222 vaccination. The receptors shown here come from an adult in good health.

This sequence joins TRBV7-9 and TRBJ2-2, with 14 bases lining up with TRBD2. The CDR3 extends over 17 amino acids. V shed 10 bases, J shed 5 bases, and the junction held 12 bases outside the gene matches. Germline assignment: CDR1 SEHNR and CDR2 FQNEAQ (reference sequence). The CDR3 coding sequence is TGTGCCACCTCGCCGACTAGCGGGGGGGCCGGAACCGGGGAGCTGTTTTTT. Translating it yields CATSPTSGGAGTGELFF.

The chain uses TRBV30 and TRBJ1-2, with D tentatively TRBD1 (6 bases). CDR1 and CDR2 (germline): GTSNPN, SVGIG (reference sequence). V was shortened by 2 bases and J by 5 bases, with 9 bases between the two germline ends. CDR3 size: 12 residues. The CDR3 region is CAWSFTGYGYTF. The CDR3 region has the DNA TGTGCCTGGAGTTTTACAGGGTATGGCTACACCTTC.